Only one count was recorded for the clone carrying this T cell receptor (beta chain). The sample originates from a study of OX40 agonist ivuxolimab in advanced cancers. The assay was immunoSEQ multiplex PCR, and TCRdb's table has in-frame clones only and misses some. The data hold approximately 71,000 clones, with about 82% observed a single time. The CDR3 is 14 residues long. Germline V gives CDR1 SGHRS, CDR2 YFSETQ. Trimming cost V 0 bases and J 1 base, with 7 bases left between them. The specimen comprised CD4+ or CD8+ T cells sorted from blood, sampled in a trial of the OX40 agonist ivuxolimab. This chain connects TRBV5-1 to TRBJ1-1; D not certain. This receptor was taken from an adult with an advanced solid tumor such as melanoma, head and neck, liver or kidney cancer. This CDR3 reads CASSLGTTNTEAFF. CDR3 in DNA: TGCGCCAGCAGCTTGGGGACTACGAACACTGAAGCTTTCTTT.